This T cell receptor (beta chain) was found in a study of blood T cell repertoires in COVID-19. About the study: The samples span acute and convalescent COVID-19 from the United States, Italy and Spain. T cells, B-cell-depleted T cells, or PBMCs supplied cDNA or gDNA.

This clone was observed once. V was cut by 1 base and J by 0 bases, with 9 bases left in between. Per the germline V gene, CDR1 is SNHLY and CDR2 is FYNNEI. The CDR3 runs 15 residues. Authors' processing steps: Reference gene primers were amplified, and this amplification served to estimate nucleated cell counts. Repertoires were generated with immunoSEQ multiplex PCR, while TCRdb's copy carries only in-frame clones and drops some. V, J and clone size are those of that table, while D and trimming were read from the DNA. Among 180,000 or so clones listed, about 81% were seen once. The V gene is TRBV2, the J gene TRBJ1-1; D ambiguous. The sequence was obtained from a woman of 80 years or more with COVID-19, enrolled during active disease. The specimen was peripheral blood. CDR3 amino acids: CASSEGLPLNTEAFF. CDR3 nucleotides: TGTGCCAGCAGTGAAGGACTCCCCTTGAACACTGAAGCTTTCTTT.